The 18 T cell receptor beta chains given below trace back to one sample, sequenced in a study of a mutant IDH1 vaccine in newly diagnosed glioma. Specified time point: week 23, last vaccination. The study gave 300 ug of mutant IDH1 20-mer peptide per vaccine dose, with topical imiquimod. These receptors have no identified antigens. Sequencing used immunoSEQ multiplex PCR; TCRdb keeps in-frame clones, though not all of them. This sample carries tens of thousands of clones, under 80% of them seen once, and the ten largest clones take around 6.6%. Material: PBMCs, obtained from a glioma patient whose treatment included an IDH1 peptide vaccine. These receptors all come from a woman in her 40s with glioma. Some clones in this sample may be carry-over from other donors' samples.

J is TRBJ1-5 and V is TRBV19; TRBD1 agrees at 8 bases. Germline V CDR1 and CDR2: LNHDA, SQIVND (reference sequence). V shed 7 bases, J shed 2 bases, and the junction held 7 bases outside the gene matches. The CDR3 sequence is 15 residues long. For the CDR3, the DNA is TGTGCCAGTACCGACCAGGGGGCCGGCAATCAGCCCCAGCATTTT. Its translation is CASTDQGAGNQPQHF.

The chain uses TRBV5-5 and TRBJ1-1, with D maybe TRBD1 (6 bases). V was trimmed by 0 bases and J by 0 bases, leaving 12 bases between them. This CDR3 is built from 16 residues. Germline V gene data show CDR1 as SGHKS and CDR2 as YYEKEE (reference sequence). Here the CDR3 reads CASSLAGGRVNTEAFF. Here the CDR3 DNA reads TGTGCCAGCAGCTTGGCGGGGGGGCGGGTGAACACTGAAGCTTTCTTT.

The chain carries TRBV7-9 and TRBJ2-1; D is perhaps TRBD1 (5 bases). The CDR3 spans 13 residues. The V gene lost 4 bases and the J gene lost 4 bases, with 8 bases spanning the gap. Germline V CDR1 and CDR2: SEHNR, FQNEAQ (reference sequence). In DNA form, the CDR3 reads TGTGCCAGCAGCTCCGCAGGGTACAATGAGCAGTTCTTC. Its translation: CASSSAGYNEQFF. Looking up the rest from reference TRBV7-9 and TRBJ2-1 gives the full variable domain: DTGVSQNPRHKITKRGQNVTFRCDPISEHNRLYWYRQTLGQGPEFLTYFQNEAQLEKSRLLSDRFSAERPKGSFSTLEIQRTEQGDSAMYLCASSSAGYNEQFFGPGTRLTVL.

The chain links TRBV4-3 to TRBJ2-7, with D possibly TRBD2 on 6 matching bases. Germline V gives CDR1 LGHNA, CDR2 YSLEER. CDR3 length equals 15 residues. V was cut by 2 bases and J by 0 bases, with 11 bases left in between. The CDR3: CASSQLPGLSYEQYF. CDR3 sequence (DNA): TGCGCCAGCAGCCAACTGCCGGGACTCTCCTACGAGCAGTACTTC.

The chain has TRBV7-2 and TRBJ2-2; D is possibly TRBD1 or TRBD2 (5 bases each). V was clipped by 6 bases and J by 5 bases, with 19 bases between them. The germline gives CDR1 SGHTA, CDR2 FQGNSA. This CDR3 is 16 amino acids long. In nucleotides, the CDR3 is TGTGCCAGCAGAGACGAGGGGCCCCTAAGGACCGGGGAGCTGTTTTTT. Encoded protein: CASRDEGPLRTGELFF.

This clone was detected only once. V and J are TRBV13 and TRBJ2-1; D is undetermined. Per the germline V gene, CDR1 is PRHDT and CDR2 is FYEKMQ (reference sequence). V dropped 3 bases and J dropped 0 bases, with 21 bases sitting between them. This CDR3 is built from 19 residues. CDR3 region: CASSFIRPKAPSSYNEQFF. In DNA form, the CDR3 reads TGTGCCAGCAGCTTCATCAGGCCCAAGGCCCCTAGCTCCTACAATGAGCAGTTCTTC.

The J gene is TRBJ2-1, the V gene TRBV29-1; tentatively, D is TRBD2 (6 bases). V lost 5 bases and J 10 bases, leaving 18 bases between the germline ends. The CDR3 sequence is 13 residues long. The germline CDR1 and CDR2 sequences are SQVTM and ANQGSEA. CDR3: CSVYPAQRAEQFF. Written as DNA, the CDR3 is TGCAGCGTTTACCCGGCTCAGCGGGCAGAGCAGTTCTTC.

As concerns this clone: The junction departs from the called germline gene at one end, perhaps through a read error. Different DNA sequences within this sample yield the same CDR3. The CDR3 is CASSFLVNTEAFF. CDR3 DNA: TGTGCCAGCAGCTTCTTAGTGAACACCGAAGCTTTCTTT. The chain couples TRBV7-9 to TRBJ1-1; D not resolved. CDR3 length: 13 residues. Germline V lookup: CDR1 SEHNR, CDR2 FQNEAQ (reference sequence). The whole variable domain, filled in from reference TRBV7-9 and TRBJ1-1, reads DTGVSQNPRHKITKRGQNVTFRCDPISEHNRLYWYRQTLGQGPEFLTYFQNEAQLEKSRLLSDRFSAERPKGSFSTLEIQRTEQGDSAMYLCASSFLVNTEAFFGQGTRLTVV.

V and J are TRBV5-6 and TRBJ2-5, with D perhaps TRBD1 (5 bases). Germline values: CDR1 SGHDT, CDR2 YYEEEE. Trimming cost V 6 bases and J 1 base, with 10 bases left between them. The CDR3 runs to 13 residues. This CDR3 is CASNGASQETQYF. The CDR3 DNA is TGTGCCAGCAATGGGGCGTCCCAAGAGACCCAGTACTTC.

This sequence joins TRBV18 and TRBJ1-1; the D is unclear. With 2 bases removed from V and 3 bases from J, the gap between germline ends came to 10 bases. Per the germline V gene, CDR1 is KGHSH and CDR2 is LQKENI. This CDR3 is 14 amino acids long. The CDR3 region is CASSPGAGYTEAFF. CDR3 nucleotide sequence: TGTGCCAGCTCACCAGGCGCAGGATACACTGAAGCTTTCTTT.

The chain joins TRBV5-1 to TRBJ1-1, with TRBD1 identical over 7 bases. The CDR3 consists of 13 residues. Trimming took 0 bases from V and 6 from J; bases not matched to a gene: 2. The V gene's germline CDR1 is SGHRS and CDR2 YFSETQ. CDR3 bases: TGCGCCAGCAGCTTGGAAGGGGGCCCTGAAGCTTTCTTT. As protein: CASSLEGGPEAFF.

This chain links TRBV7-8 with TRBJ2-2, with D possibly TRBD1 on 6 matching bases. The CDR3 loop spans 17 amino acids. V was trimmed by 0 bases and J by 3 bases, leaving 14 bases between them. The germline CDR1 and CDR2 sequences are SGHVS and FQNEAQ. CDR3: CASSLANGQTYTGELFF. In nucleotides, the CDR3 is TGTGCCAGCAGCTTAGCGAACGGACAGACTTACACCGGGGAGCTGTTTTTT.

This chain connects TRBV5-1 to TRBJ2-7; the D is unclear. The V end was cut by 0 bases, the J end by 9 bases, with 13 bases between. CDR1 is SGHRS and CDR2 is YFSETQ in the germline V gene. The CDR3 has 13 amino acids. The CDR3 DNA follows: TGCGCCAGCAGCTTGGGTGGGGTCTCCGGGCAGTACTTC. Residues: CASSLGGVSGQYF.

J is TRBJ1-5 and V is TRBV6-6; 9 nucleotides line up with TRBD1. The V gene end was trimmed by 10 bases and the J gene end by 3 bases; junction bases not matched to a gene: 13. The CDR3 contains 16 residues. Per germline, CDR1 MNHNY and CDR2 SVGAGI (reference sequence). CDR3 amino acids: CATHTGQGAFNQPQHF. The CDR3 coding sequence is TGTGCCACCCATACGGGACAGGGAGCCTTCAATCAGCCCCAGCATTTT.

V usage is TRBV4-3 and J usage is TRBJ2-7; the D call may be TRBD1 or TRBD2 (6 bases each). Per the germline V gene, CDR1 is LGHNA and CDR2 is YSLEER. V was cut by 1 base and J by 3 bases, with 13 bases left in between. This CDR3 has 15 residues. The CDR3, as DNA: TGCGCCAGCAGCCAAGGGTCCAGGGGAGGCTACGAGCAGTACTTC. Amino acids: CASSQGSRGGYEQYF.

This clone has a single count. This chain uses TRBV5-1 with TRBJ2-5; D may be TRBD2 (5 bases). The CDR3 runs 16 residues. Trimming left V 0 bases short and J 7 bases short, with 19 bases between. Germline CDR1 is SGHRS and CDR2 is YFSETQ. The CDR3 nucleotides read TGCGCCAGCAGCTTGGGCGAGGCGGGCCCCGTAAGGACCCAGTACTTC. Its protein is CASSLGEAGPVRTQYF.

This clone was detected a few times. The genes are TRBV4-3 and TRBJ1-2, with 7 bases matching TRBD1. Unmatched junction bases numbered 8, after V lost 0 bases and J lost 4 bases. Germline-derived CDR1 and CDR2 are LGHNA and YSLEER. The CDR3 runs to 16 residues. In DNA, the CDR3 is TGCGCCAGCAGCCAAGACCCAGGGGGATTGGTCTATGGCTACACCTTC. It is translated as CASSQDPGGLVYGYTF.

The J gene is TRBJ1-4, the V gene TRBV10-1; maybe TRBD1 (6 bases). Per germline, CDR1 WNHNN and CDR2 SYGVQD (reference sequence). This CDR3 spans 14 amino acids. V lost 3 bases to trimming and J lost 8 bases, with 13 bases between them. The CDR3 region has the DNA TGCGCCAGCAGTGATGCGGGACACTGGGAAAAACTGTTTTTT. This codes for CASSDAGHWEKLFF.